A selection of T cell receptor beta chains follows, all from one sample in a study of vaccination effects on CD4 cells after COVID-19. Profiled with immunoSEQ multiplex PCR; TCRdb holds only in-frame clones, not every one. Among 25,000 to 30,000 clones, roughly four fifths were seen once, and the ten largest hold 17%. Antigens of these TCRs are unknown. The sample consisted of CD4+ T cells from PBMCs cultured with HCoV-OC43 spike peptides, taken after COVID-19 vaccination. The receptors were gathered from a human donor who received a COVID-19 vaccine. Each CDR3 is given with its conserved first and last residue. Each record gives: clone size, J gene, D gene, V gene, CDR3 protein, CDR3 DNA. D genes are given only for firm matches. Rows give clone size only sometimes, using once, few, many, or a class for an expanded clone.

-	TRBJ1-5	TRBD1	TRBV19	CASSGTGNQPQHF	TGTGCCAGTAGTGGGACAGGGAATCAGCCCCAGCATTTT
-	TRBJ1-2	-	TRBV2	CASREGGAYGYTF	TGTGCCAGCAGAGAGGGAGGGGCCTATGGCTACACCTTC
-	TRBJ1-3	TRBD1	TRBV6-5	CASRRDSVNTIYF	TGTGCCAGCCGCCGGGACAGTGTGAACACCATATATTTT
-	TRBJ1-1	-	TRBV5-1	CASSPGRLNTEAFF	TGCGCCAGCAGCCCGGGACGGCTGAACACTGAAGCTTTCTTT
-	TRBJ1-4	TRBD1	TRBV19	CATRPGQILYEKLFF	TGTGCCACCAGACCGGGACAGATCTTATATGAAAAACTGTTTTTT
few	TRBJ1-6	TRBD1	TRBV7-9	CASSRGRTGFNSPLHF	TGTGCCAGCAGCAGAGGGCGGACAGGGTTTAATTCACCCCTCCACTTT
-	TRBJ1-2	-	TRBV27	CASSLMAGRAYYGYTF	TGTGCCAGCAGTTTAATGGCGGGGAGGGCGTACTATGGCTACACCTTC
-	TRBJ1-6	-	TRBV27	CASSSKALHSPLHF	TGTGCCAGCAGCTCTAAGGCCCTACATTCACCCCTCCACTTT
few	TRBJ2-1	-	TRBV7-8	CASSYGPSGLVNNEQFF	TGTGCCAGCAGTTACGGACCCTCGGGACTCGTTAATAATGAGCAGTTCTTC
-	TRBJ2-7	-	TRBV10-1	CASSEGAWGYEQYF	TGCGCCAGCAGTGAGGGGGCTTGGGGCTACGAGCAGTACTTC
-	TRBJ1-1	-	TRBV5-1	CASSLEEGGNTEAFF	TGCGCCAGCAGCTTGGAAGAGGGCGGGAACACTGAAGCTTTCTTT
-	TRBJ1-1	-	TRBV6-5	CASSYSRGRNTEAFF	TGTGCCAGCAGTTACTCAAGGGGCAGAAACACTGAAGCTTTCTTT
-	TRBJ1-2	-	TRBV28	CASSTLNYGYTF	TGTGCCAGCAGCACGTTAAACTATGGCTACACCTTC
-	TRBJ2-1	-	TRBV9	CASSVAIRGASSNEQFF	TGTGCCAGCAGCGTAGCTATAAGGGGCGCAAGCTCCAATGAGCAGTTCTTC
-	TRBJ1-5	-	TRBV11-2	CASSVGLNQPQHF	TGTGCCAGCAGCGTGGGGTTGAATCAGCCCCAGCATTTT
-	TRBJ2-7	TRBD1	TRBV6-5	CASSPQTGGGEQYF	TGTGCCAGCAGTCCCCAGACAGGGGGCGGCGAGCAGTACTTC
-	TRBJ2-2	-	TRBV27	CASSLAQTTGELFF	TGTGCCAGCAGTTTAGCCCAGACCACCGGGGAGCTGTTTTTT
-	TRBJ1-4	-	TRBV5-5	CASSLGQREKLFF	TGTGCCAGCAGCTTGGGACAGAGGGAAAAACTGTTTTTT
-	TRBJ1-1	TRBD1	TRBV3-1/TRBV3-2	CASSQALPGQGTLNTEAFF	TGTGCCAGCAGCCAAGCCCTCCCGGGACAGGGGACCTTGAACACTGAAGCTTTCTTT
-	TRBJ2-1	-	TRBV6-5	CASRQGYNEQFF	TGTGCCAGCAGACAGGGCTACAATGAGCAGTTCTTC
-	TRBJ1-1	-	TRBV6-5	CASSYSRENTEAFF	TGTGCCAGCAGTTACTCGAGGGAGAACACTGAAGCTTTCTTT
-	TRBJ2-7	-	TRBV7-8	CASSLDYSVSYEQYF	TGTGCCAGCAGCTTAGATTATAGCGTCAGCTACGAGCAGTACTTC
few	TRBJ1-1	-	TRBV25-1	CASSYNRATEAFF	TGTGCCAGCAGTTATAACAGGGCCACTGAAGCTTTCTTT
once	TRBJ2-1	-	TRBV9	CASSRSSTSGLVEQFF	TGTGCCAGCAGCCGATCTAGCACCTCCGGGCTAGTTGAGCAGTTCTTC
-	TRBJ2-2	-	TRBV11-2	CASSLVRGTGELFF	TGTGCCAGCAGCTTGGTCCGAGGCACCGGGGAGCTGTTTTTT
-	TRBJ2-5	-	TRBV29-1	CSVEGRAEATQYF	TGCAGCGTTGAAGGGCGGGCCGAAGCGACCCAGTACTTC
-	TRBJ1-5	-	TRBV27	CASRTGHSSNQPQHF	TGTGCCAGCAGAACAGGGCATTCTAGCAATCAGCCCCAGCATTTT